This T cell receptor beta chain is drawn from a study of T cell repertoires in cytomegalovirus infection. Study-level background: Carrying CMV and the relevant HLA type showed in public TCR beta signatures.

On this clonotype: Its antigen remains unidentified.

V lost 2 bases and J lost 0, with 8 bases in between. Germline V gene lookup returns CDR1 MDHEN and CDR2 SYDVKM. The CDR3 is 15 amino acids. One entry per CDR3 protein, called by TCRdb with MiXCR from the reads. The repertoire has fewer than 300,000 distinct CDR3 sequences, 20% to 30% of them found once; the top ten carry roughly 14%. Study-level results: Using cumulative public TCR beta family frequency, the authors identified those who carried CMV together with the relevant HLA. The ex vivo response was dominated by HLA-C-restricted CMV-specific TCR beta clonotypes.

The receptor was isolated from a human donor in good health (CMV status not recorded). Some clones in this sample may be carry-over from other donors' samples. The material sequenced was PBMCs. This chain connects TRBV28 to TRBJ1-5; D unresolved. The CDR3 coding sequence is TGTGCCAGCAGTTTAACGCGATATAGCAATCAGCCCCAGCATTTT. This translates into CASSLTRYSNQPQHF.